The following is a T cell receptor (beta chain) sequence with its context. Its antigen is still unknown. CDR1 SGHDN and CDR2 FVKESK come from the germline V gene. This CDR3 comprises 16 residues. V was clipped by 4 bases and J by 4 bases, with 18 bases between them. This record belongs to a study of blood T cells in healthy people across ages. Study-wide findings and caveats: Correlation between TCR beta diversity and naive T cell percentage was strong. Long-lived donors exceeded aged donors in naive CD4+ cells and diversity.

A second PCR of about 7 to 12 cycles used a sample-barcoded 5' primer and a J-beta primer mix. Every single cDNA molecule received a tag from a template-switch adaptor with 12 random nucleotides. A single record per CDR3 protein comes from TCRdb applying MiXCR to the 5' RACE reads. This sample has fewer than 800,000 distinct CDR3 sequences, with around 48% found just once. What was sequenced was blood. The genes are TRBV14 and TRBJ2-3; D perhaps matches TRBD2 (6 bases). The clonotype was recovered from a woman aged 55-70 years in good health. Written as DNA, the CDR3 is TGTGCCAGCAGCCCTTGGGGGGTTAGCGTCCCAGATACGCAGTATTTT. Protein: CASSPWGVSVPDTQYF.